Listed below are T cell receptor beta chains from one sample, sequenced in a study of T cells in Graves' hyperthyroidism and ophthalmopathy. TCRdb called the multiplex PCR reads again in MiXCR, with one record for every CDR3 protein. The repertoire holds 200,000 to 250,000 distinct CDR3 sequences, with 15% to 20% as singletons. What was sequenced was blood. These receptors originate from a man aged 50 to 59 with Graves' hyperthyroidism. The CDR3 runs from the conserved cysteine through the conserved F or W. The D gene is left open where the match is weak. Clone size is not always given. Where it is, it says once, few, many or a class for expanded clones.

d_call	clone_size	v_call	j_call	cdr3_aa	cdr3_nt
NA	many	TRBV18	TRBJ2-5	CASSPIRETQYF	TGTGCCAGCTCACCAATACGAGAGACCCAGTACTTC
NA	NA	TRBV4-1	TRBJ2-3	CASSQDTNTQYF	TGCGCCAGCAGCCAGGATACGAATACGCAGTATTTT
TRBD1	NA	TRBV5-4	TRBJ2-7	CASSEGQGKFYEQYF	TGTGCCAGCAGCGAGGGACAGGGAAAATTTTACGAGCAGTACTTC
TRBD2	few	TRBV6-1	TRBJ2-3	CASSRSREASDTQYF	TGTGCCAGCAGCCGTTCGCGGGAGGCATCCGATACGCAGTATTTT
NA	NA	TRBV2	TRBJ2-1	CASSEAHNEQFF	TGTGCCAGCAGTGAAGCCCACAATGAGCAGTTCTTC
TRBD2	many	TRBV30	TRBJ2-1	CAWSPLAGYLEQFF	TGTGCCTGGAGTCCCCTAGCGGGATATCTTGAGCAGTTCTTC
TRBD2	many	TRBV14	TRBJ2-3	CASSLWTSGKSDTQYF	TGTGCCAGCAGCCTATGGACTAGCGGGAAGTCAGATACGCAGTATTTT
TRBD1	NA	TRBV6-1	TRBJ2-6	CASFGQGAPGANVLTF	TGTGCCAGCTTCGGACAGGGGGCGCCGGGGGCCAACGTCCTGACTTTC
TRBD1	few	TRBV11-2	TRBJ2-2	CASSTTGGITGELFF	TGTGCCAGCAGCACCACAGGGGGAATAACCGGGGAGCTGTTTTTT
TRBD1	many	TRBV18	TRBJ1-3	CASSTSTGDSGNTIYF	TGTGCCAGCTCAACCTCGACAGGGGACTCTGGAAACACCATATATTTT
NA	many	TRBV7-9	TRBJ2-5	CASSGYRALKQETQYF	TGTGCCAGCAGCGGATACAGGGCCCTTAAGCAGGAGACCCAGTACTTC